These T cell receptor beta chains were read from a single sample in a study of T-cell reconstitution after alpha-beta-depleted transplantation in children. In TCRdb, the PCR reads were re-called with MiXCR into one record per CDR3 protein. This sample has 450,000 to 600,000 distinct CDR3 sequences, with roughly a tenth found just once. Sequenced here: PBMCs, sampled before TCRalphabeta/CD19-depleted stem cell transplant. The receptors originated from a child aged 2-15 years with inherited bone marrow failure, due to receive a stem cell transplant. Each CDR3 is given with its conserved first and last residue. D genes are given only for firm matches. Size values are once, few and many counts, or a class for expanded clones, and some rows have none.

clone_size: few; j_call: TRBJ2-1; d_call: NA; v_call: TRBV12-3/TRBV12-4; cdr3_aa: CASSLGEQFF; cdr3_nt: TGTGCCAGCAGTTTAGGGGAGCAGTTCTTC
clone_size: many; j_call: TRBJ2-3; d_call: NA; v_call: TRBV7-8; cdr3_aa: CASSVITDTQYF; cdr3_nt: TGTGCCAGCAGCGTAATCACAGATACGCAGTATTTT
clone_size: few; j_call: TRBJ2-2; d_call: NA; v_call: TRBV10-3; cdr3_aa: CATEKVGELFF; cdr3_nt: TGTGCCACCGAGAAGGTCGGGGAGCTGTTTTTT
clone_size: few; j_call: TRBJ1-1; d_call: NA; v_call: TRBV29-1; cdr3_aa: CSVEQAGDHEAFF; cdr3_nt: TGCAGCGTTGAACAGGCAGGGGATCATGAAGCTTTCTTT
clone_size: NA; j_call: TRBJ2-3; d_call: NA; v_call: TRBV9; cdr3_aa: CASSFGSLKDTQYF; cdr3_nt: TGTGCCAGCAGTTTCGGGAGTTTGAAAGATACGCAGTATTTT
clone_size: few; j_call: TRBJ2-1; d_call: NA; v_call: TRBV19; cdr3_aa: CASSMGARNEQFF; cdr3_nt: TGTGCCAGTAGTATGGGAGCTAGAAATGAGCAGTTCTTC
clone_size: NA; j_call: TRBJ2-7; d_call: TRBD2; v_call: TRBV20-1; cdr3_aa: CSARDRGGYRSDEQYF; cdr3_nt: TGCAGTGCTAGAGATCGGGGGGGCTACCGCTCGGACGAGCAGTACTTC
clone_size: few; j_call: TRBJ2-2; d_call: TRBD1; v_call: TRBV6-2/TRBV6-3; cdr3_aa: CASSLTGLGGELFF; cdr3_nt: TGTGCCAGCAGTTTGACAGGGCTTGGCGGGGAGCTGTTTTTT
clone_size: many; j_call: TRBJ2-1; d_call: NA; v_call: TRBV12-3/TRBV12-4; cdr3_aa: CASSRLTGVSYNEQFF; cdr3_nt: TGTGCCAGCAGCCGTCTGACGGGGGTCTCCTACAATGAGCAGTTCTTC
clone_size: many; j_call: TRBJ1-2; d_call: TRBD1; v_call: TRBV29-1; cdr3_aa: CSAEQGAGYGYTF; cdr3_nt: TGCAGCGCTGAACAGGGGGCAGGCTATGGCTACACCTTC
clone_size: few; j_call: TRBJ1-6; d_call: TRBD1; v_call: TRBV6-1; cdr3_aa: CASNIRGGSPYNSPLHF; cdr3_nt: TGTGCCAGCAACATCAGGGGGGGGAGCCCCTATAATTCACCCCTCCACTTT
clone_size: many; j_call: TRBJ2-2; d_call: NA; v_call: TRBV27; cdr3_aa: CASRRTGAGTGELFF; cdr3_nt: TGTGCCAGCAGACGAACGGGGGCCGGCACCGGGGAGCTGTTTTTT
clone_size: NA; j_call: TRBJ2-7; d_call: TRBD2; v_call: TRBV7-2; cdr3_aa: CASSSRLAGDYEQYF; cdr3_nt: TGTGCCAGCAGCAGCCGACTAGCGGGAGACTACGAGCAGTACTTC
clone_size: many; j_call: TRBJ2-7; d_call: TRBD2; v_call: TRBV4-1; cdr3_aa: CASNHTTSGRRLEQYF; cdr3_nt: TGCGCCAGCAACCACACTACTAGCGGGAGGCGGCTCGAGCAGTACTTC
clone_size: many; j_call: TRBJ2-3; d_call: TRBD2; v_call: TRBV20-1; cdr3_aa: CSARRDAGGTDTQYF; cdr3_nt: TGCAGTGCTAGAAGGGATGCGGGAGGGACAGATACGCAGTATTTT
clone_size: many; j_call: TRBJ2-1; d_call: TRBD2; v_call: TRBV29-1; cdr3_aa: CSVVEGLAGALDEQFF; cdr3_nt: TGCAGCGTTGTGGAGGGACTAGCGGGAGCTTTAGATGAGCAGTTCTTC
clone_size: NA; j_call: TRBJ1-1; d_call: NA; v_call: TRBV12-3/TRBV12-4; cdr3_aa: CASSGPWNTEAFF; cdr3_nt: TGTGCCAGCAGTGGACCGTGGAACACTGAAGCTTTCTTT
clone_size: many; j_call: TRBJ2-3; d_call: TRBD2; v_call: TRBV5-1; cdr3_aa: CASSPTISSGRPDTQYF; cdr3_nt: TGCGCCAGCAGCCCGACAATTTCTAGCGGGAGGCCAGATACGCAGTATTTT
clone_size: many; j_call: TRBJ2-5; d_call: NA; v_call: TRBV20-1; cdr3_aa: CSASPGRQETQYF; cdr3_nt: TGCAGTGCTAGCCCGGGGCGCCAAGAGACCCAGTACTTC
clone_size: many; j_call: TRBJ2-7; d_call: NA; v_call: TRBV4-3; cdr3_aa: CASSLTLGAYEQYF; cdr3_nt: TGCGCCAGCAGCCTCACTTTAGGCGCCTACGAGCAGTACTTC
clone_size: many; j_call: TRBJ1-1; d_call: TRBD1; v_call: TRBV19; cdr3_aa: CASSIGTGVGTEAFF; cdr3_nt: TGTGCCAGTAGTATCGGCACAGGGGTGGGCACTGAAGCTTTCTTT
clone_size: many; j_call: TRBJ2-5; d_call: NA; v_call: TRBV3-1; cdr3_aa: CASSQDRETQYF; cdr3_nt: TGTGCCAGCAGCCAAGATAGGGAGACCCAGTACTTC
clone_size: many; j_call: TRBJ1-4; d_call: NA; v_call: TRBV9; cdr3_aa: CASSAGGSEKLFF; cdr3_nt: TGTGCCAGCAGCGCTGGGGGTTCTGAAAAACTGTTTTTT
clone_size: NA; j_call: TRBJ2-5; d_call: TRBD1; v_call: TRBV7-8; cdr3_aa: CASSLALDRVGQETQYF; cdr3_nt: TGTGCCAGCAGCTTAGCACTTGACAGGGTCGGGCAAGAGACCCAGTACTTC
clone_size: medium-sized; j_call: TRBJ2-7; d_call: NA; v_call: TRBV4-1; cdr3_aa: CASSQEGGLSFEQYF; cdr3_nt: TGCGCCAGCAGCCAAGAAGGGGGACTCAGCTTCGAGCAGTACTTC
clone_size: many; j_call: TRBJ1-1; d_call: NA; v_call: TRBV4-3; cdr3_aa: CASSQIRETEAFF; cdr3_nt: TGCGCCAGCAGCCAGATCAGGGAGACTGAAGCTTTCTTT
clone_size: few; j_call: TRBJ2-5; d_call: NA; v_call: TRBV5-1; cdr3_aa: CASSIEGVETQYF; cdr3_nt: TGCGCCAGCAGCATAGAGGGAGTAGAGACCCAGTACTTC
clone_size: NA; j_call: TRBJ2-6; d_call: NA; v_call: TRBV20-1; cdr3_aa: CSAATGIRSPLTF; cdr3_nt: TGCAGTGCTGCGACCGGAATTCGCTCTCCGTTGACTTTC
clone_size: many; j_call: TRBJ2-7; d_call: NA; v_call: TRBV29-1; cdr3_aa: CSVELGAYEQYF; cdr3_nt: TGCAGCGTTGAATTGGGGGCCTACGAGCAGTACTTC
clone_size: many; j_call: TRBJ2-1; d_call: NA; v_call: TRBV7-9; cdr3_aa: CASRGLSEQFF; cdr3_nt: TGTGCCAGCAGGGGACTTAGCGAGCAGTTCTTC
clone_size: many; j_call: TRBJ2-2; d_call: TRBD2; v_call: TRBV4-3; cdr3_aa: CASSQRTSGNAGELFF; cdr3_nt: TGCGCCAGCAGCCAAAGAACTAGCGGGAACGCCGGGGAGCTGTTTTTT
clone_size: many; j_call: TRBJ2-1; d_call: NA; v_call: TRBV5-1; cdr3_aa: CASSFDPHRAYNEQFF; cdr3_nt: TGCGCCAGTAGCTTTGACCCTCACCGGGCCTACAATGAGCAGTTCTTC
clone_size: many; j_call: TRBJ2-5; d_call: TRBD2; v_call: TRBV20-1; cdr3_aa: CSAWTSEQETQYF; cdr3_nt: TGCAGTGCTTGGACTAGCGAGCAAGAGACCCAGTACTTC
clone_size: many; j_call: TRBJ1-1; d_call: TRBD1; v_call: TRBV20-1; cdr3_aa: CSAKGQGLTEAFF; cdr3_nt: TGCAGTGCTAAGGGACAGGGGTTAACTGAAGCTTTCTTT
clone_size: many; j_call: TRBJ2-1; d_call: TRBD2; v_call: TRBV9; cdr3_aa: CASSLGLAFVYEQFF; cdr3_nt: TGTGCCAGCAGCCTGGGACTAGCCTTTGTTTATGAGCAGTTCTTC
clone_size: NA; j_call: TRBJ2-2; d_call: TRBD1; v_call: TRBV6-5; cdr3_aa: CASSFHRGFDTGELFF; cdr3_nt: TGTGCCAGCAGTTTTCACAGGGGTTTCGACACCGGGGAGCTGTTTTTT
clone_size: few; j_call: TRBJ2-2; d_call: NA; v_call: TRBV11-2; cdr3_aa: CASSLEVLIHTGELFF; cdr3_nt: TGTGCCAGCAGCTTAGAGGTTTTAATTCACACCGGGGAGCTGTTTTTT
clone_size: many; j_call: TRBJ2-3; d_call: NA; v_call: TRBV5-1; cdr3_aa: CASSPINTDTQYF; cdr3_nt: TGCGCCAGCAGCCCCATTAACACAGATACGCAGTATTTT
clone_size: many; j_call: TRBJ1-2; d_call: NA; v_call: TRBV5-1; cdr3_aa: CASSFVSGPEHGYTF; cdr3_nt: TGCGCCAGCAGCTTCGTCAGCGGGCCGGAACATGGCTACACCTTC
clone_size: many; j_call: TRBJ1-4; d_call: NA; v_call: TRBV20-1; cdr3_aa: CSAISGGPGEKLFF; cdr3_nt: TGCAGTGCTATTTCCGGGGGGCCGGGGGAAAAACTGTTTTTT
clone_size: few; j_call: TRBJ1-2; d_call: NA; v_call: TRBV13; cdr3_aa: CASSLGWASGDYGYTF; cdr3_nt: TGTGCCAGCAGCTTAGGGTGGGCATCGGGAGACTATGGCTACACCTTC
clone_size: many; j_call: TRBJ2-3; d_call: NA; v_call: TRBV6-5; cdr3_aa: CASRQEMGTQYF; cdr3_nt: TGTGCCAGCAGACAGGAGATGGGTACGCAGTATTTT
clone_size: many; j_call: TRBJ2-7; d_call: NA; v_call: TRBV13; cdr3_aa: CASSYRDGTSTLEQYF; cdr3_nt: TGTGCCAGCAGTTATCGAGACGGGACCTCCACCCTCGAGCAGTACTTC